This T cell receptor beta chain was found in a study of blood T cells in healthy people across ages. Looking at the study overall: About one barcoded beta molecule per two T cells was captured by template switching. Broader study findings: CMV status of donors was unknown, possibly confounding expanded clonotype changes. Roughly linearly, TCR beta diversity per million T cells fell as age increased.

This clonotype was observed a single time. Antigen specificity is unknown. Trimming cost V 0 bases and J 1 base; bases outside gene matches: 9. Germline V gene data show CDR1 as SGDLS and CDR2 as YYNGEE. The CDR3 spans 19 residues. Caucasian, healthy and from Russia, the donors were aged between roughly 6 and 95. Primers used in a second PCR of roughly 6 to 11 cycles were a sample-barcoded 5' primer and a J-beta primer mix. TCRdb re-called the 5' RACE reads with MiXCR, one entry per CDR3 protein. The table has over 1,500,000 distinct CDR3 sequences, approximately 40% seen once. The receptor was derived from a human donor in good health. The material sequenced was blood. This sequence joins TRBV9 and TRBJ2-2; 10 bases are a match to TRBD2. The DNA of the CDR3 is TGTGCCAGCAGCGTAGCTACGGCTAGCGGGGGCCTGAACACCGGGGAGCTGTTTTTT. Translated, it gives CASSVATASGGLNTGELFF.